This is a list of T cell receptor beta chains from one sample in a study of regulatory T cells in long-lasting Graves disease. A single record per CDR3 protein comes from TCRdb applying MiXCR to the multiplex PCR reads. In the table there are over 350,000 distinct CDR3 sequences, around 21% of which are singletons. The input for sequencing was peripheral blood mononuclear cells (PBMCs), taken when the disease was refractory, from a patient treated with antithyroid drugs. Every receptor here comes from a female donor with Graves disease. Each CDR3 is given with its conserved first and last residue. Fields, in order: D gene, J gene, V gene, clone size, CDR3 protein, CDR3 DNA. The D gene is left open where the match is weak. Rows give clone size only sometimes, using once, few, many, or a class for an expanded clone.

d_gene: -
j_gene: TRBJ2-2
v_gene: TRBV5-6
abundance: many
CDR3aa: CASSLFWGGELFF
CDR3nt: TGTGCCAGCAGCTTGTTCTGGGGCGGGGAGCTGTTTTTT

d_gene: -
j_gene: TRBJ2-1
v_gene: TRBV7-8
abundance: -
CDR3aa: CASSPSRSSYNEQFF
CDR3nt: TGTGCCAGCAGCCCGTCCCGGAGCTCCTACAATGAGCAGTTCTTC

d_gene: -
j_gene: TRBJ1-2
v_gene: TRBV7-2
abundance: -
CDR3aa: CASVEEPFNYGYTF
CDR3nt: TGTGCCAGCGTCGAGGAGCCCTTTAACTATGGCTACACCTTC

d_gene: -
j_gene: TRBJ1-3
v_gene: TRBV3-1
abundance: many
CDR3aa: CASSPGGNTIYF
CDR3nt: TGTGCCAGCAGCCCCGGGGGGAACACCATATATTTT

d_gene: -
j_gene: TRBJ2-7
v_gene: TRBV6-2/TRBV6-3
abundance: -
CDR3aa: CASSTRGSSYEQYF
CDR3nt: TGTGCCAGCAGTACCCGAGGGAGCTCCTACGAGCAGTACTTC

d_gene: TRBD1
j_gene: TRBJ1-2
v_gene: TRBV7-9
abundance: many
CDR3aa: CASSYGQDGDGYTF
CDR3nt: TGTGCCAGCAGCTACGGACAGGACGGGGATGGCTACACCTTC

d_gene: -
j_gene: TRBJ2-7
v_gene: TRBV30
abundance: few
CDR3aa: CAWSGRAEQYF
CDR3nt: TGTGCCTGGAGTGGGAGGGCCGAGCAGTACTTC

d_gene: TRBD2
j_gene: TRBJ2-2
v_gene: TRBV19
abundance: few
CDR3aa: CASSTPRGLAGITGELFF
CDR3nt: TGTGCCAGTAGTACCCCAAGGGGACTAGCGGGAATCACCGGGGAGCTGTTTTTT

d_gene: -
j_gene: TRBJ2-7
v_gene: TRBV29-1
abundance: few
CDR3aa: CSVQRTGSSYEQYF
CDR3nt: TGCAGCGTTCAAAGGACCGGGTCCTCCTACGAGCAGTACTTC

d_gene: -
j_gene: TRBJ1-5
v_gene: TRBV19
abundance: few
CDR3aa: CASSIWGPENQPQHF
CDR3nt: TGTGCCAGTAGTATTTGGGGTCCGGAGAATCAGCCCCAGCATTTT

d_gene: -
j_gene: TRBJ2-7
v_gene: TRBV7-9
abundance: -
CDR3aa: CASSPSDPAEQYF
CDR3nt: TGTGCCAGCAGCCCATCCGATCCGGCTGAGCAGTACTTC

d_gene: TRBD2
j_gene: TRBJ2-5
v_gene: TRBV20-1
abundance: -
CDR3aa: CSAEPSTLAFQETQYF
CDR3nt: TGCAGTGCCGAACCTTCCACACTAGCGTTCCAAGAGACCCAGTACTTC

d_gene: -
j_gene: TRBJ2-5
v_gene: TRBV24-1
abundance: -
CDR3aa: CATSDTSTEGYQETQYF
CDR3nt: TGTGCCACCAGTGATACCTCGACAGAAGGGTACCAAGAGACCCAGTACTTC

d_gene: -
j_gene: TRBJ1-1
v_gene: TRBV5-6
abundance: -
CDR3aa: CASSSVPGALNTEAFF
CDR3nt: TGTGCCAGCAGCAGTGTGCCGGGGGCCTTGAACACTGAAGCTTTCTTT

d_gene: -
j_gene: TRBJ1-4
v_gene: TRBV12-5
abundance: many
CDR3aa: CASGGDSNEKLFF
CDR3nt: TGTGCTAGTGGAGGTGATTCTAATGAAAAACTGTTTTTT